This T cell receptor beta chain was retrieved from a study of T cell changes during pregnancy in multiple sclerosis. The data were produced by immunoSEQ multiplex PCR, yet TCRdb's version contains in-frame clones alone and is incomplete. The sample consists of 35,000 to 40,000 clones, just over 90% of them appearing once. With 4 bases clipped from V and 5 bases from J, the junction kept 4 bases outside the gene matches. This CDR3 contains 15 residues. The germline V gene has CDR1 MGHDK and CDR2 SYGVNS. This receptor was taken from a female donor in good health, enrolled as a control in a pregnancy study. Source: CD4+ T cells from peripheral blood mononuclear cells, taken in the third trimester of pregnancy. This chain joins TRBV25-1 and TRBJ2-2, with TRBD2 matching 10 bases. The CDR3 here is CASSGGLALTGELFF. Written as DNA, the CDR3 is TGTGCCAGCAGTGGGGGACTAGCGCTTACCGGGGAGCTGTTTTTT. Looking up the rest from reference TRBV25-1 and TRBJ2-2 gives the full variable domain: EADIYQTPRYLVIGTGKKITLECSQTMGHDKMYWYQQDPGMELHLIHYSYGVNSTEKGDLSSESTVSRIRTEHFPLTLESARPSHTSQYLCASSGGLALTGELFFGEGSRLTVL.